This TCR beta chain derives from a study of blood T cell repertoires in COVID-19. About the research overall: COVID-19 samples from acute and convalescent phases originated in the United States, Italy and Spain. From T cells, B-cell-depleted T cells, or PBMCs came the material, which was cDNA or gDNA.

Germline V gene data show CDR1 as SGHVS and CDR2 as FNYEAQ. With V trimmed by 3 bases and J by 7 bases, 0 bases remained unmatched. The CDR3 is 12 amino acids. Original data processing: By means of reference gene primer amplification, nucleated cell counts were estimated. TCRdb's table, derived via immunoSEQ multiplex PCR, lists solely in-frame clones and lacks some. The DNA gave D and trimming, while V, J and clone size come from that table. The table records approximately 210,000 clones, 86% of them present only once. Input material: peripheral blood. The genes are TRBV7-6 and TRBJ2-1; 7 nucleotides align to TRBD2. This TCR was recovered from a woman in her 70s with acute or convalescent COVID-19. The CDR3 loop is CASSFSGNEQFF. CDR3 DNA sequence: TGTGCCAGCAGCTTTAGCGGGAATGAGCAGTTCTTC.